The sequence of this T cell receptor (beta chain) was determined in a study of blood T cell repertoires in COVID-19. Across the study: Sample material is recorded as cDNA or gDNA derived from T cells, B-cell-depleted T cells, or PBMCs.

TCRdb's table, derived via immunoSEQ multiplex PCR, lists solely in-frame clones and lacks some. The sample comprises around 300,000 clones, 90% of which are singletons, and roughly 1.6% rests with the top ten. This CDR3 spans 12 amino acids. With 5 bases clipped from V and 9 bases from J, the junction kept 3 bases outside the gene matches. Per the germline V gene, CDR1 is SGHTA and CDR2 is FQGTGA. Participant ages covered roughly 18 to 89 years across 24 US areas. This sequence originates from a woman between 18 and 30 years old with acute COVID-19. The chain carries TRBV7-3 and TRBJ2-1; 8 bases line up with TRBD2. What was sequenced was PBMCs or T cells enriched from blood (not recorded which). The CDR3 DNA is TGTGCCAGCAGCCTCACTAGCGGTGAGCAGTTCTTC. This sequence encodes CASSLTSGEQFF.